This T cell receptor delta chain was sequenced for a study of γδ T cells in repeated Plasmodium falciparum infection. Study-level information: Four controlled malaria infections with P. falciparum NF54 spanned about 640 days. Sampling occurred at baseline, pre-infection for selected infections, and 21 days post-infection.

A word on this clone: The protein in TCRdb stems from a much larger clone and differs at residue 9 from this DNA's translation, likely a read error; here the protein is translated from the DNA.

Flow sorting of PBMC yielded separate Vgamma9/Vdelta2+ and Vdelta2-negative gammadelta T cell populations for bulk repertoire analysis. CDR3 length: 12 residues. Germline CDR1 is GEAIGNYY and CDR2 is EKD. Deletions cut 0 bases from V and 11 bases from J, with 12 bases between. TCRdb re-processed the multiplex PCR reads via CATT. This sample yields tens of thousands of delta-chain clones, of which around 1.5% are seen a single time; over 12% belongs to the top ten. The TCR originated in a pool of human donors (malaria-infected and uninfected, not separated). This chain connects TRDV2 to TRDJ1; D not resolved. The sample taken for sequencing was gamma-delta T cells from blood. In nucleotides, the CDR3 is TGTGCCTGTGACACCCCGGCTGAAGGGCTCATCTTT. It is translated as CACDTPAEGLIF.